Below, 8 T cell receptor beta chains from the same sample are listed, as sequenced in a study of shared clonotypes between healthy human individuals. Naive CD8 cells were CD45RO-negative, positively selected for CCR7, excluding terminally differentiated effector memory CD45RA+ cells. Sequencing was performed with immunoSEQ multiplex PCR; in TCRdb, only in-frame clones are kept and a portion is missing. The sample lists hundreds of thousands of clones; roughly 95% were seen once. Material: naive CD8+ T cells sorted from blood. Every receptor here comes from a woman under 40 in good health.

The chain couples TRBV5-8 to TRBJ2-5, with D hard to call. V gave up 5 bases and J gave up 1 base, with 9 bases separating them. The germline gives CDR1 SGHTS, CDR2 YDEGEE. The CDR3 is 13 amino acids. The CDR3 sequence: CASRPGLQETQYF. In DNA form, the CDR3 reads TGTGCCAGCAGGCCCGGTCTCCAAGAGACCCAGTACTTC. The whole variable domain, filled in from reference TRBV5-8 and TRBJ2-5, reads EAGVTQSPTHLIKTRGQQATLRCSPISGHTSVYWYQQALGLGLQFLLWYDEGEERNRGNFPPRFSGRQFPNYSSELNVNALELEDSALYLCASRPGLQETQYFGPGTRLLVL.

This clone came up a few times. The chain couples TRBV7-2 to TRBJ2-5; 9 bases line up with TRBD2. The J call is doubtful: the DNA matches TRBJ2-7 better. Germline V lookup: CDR1 SGHTA, CDR2 FQGNSA. The CDR3 extends over 15 amino acids. CDR3: CASSLNAGGAYEQYF. For the CDR3, the DNA is TGTGCCAGCAGCTTAAATGCGGGAGGGGCCTACGAGCAGTACTTC.

The chain uses TRBV19 and TRBJ1-5, with no clear D. The V end lost 3 bases, the J end lost 11 bases, and 14 bases lay between the germline ends. CDR3 length: 13 amino acids. Per germline, CDR1 LNHDA and CDR2 SQIVND (reference sequence). The CDR3 reads CASSIGSLYSQHF. The CDR3 DNA reads TGTGCCAGTAGTATTGGGAGCCTATATTCCCAGCATTTT.

This clone has a single count. This chain connects TRBV5-6 to TRBJ1-2, with no clear D. Germline V CDR1 and CDR2: SGHDT, YYEEEE. The CDR3 sequence is 12 residues long. Between the trimmed V and J ends, which lost 4 bases and 8 bases, there was a span of 12 bases. As DNA, the CDR3 is TGTGCCAGCAGCCTCGGGGAGGAGGGCTACACCTTC. Protein product: CASSLGEEGYTF.

The V gene is TRBV5-6, the J gene TRBJ1-1; no clear D gene. The V gene's germline CDR1 is SGHDT and CDR2 YYEEEE. V dropped 5 bases and J dropped 2 bases, with 13 bases sitting between them. The CDR3 loop spans 14 amino acids. The CDR3 here is CASRSGDTNTEAFF. The DNA of the CDR3 is TGTGCCAGCAGATCTGGAGACACTAACACTGAAGCTTTCTTT.

The chain joins TRBV4-1 to TRBJ2-5; possibly TRBD2 for D (6 bases). Trimming took 1 base from V and 5 from J, leaving 11 bases between them. Germline V gene lookup returns CDR1 MGHRA and CDR2 YSYEKL. The CDR3 totals 14 residues. The CDR3 reads CASSQGVEGETQYF. The CDR3 DNA sequence: TGCGCCAGCAGCCAAGGGGTGGAGGGCGAGACCCAGTACTTC.

The rearrangement joins TRBV6-6 to TRBJ1-1; TRBD1 might be the D (6 bases). CDR1 and CDR2 from the germline V gene are MNHNY and SVGAGI (reference sequence). CDR3 length: 13 amino acids. The V end was cut by 6 bases, the J end by 1 base, with 9 bases between. The CDR3 nucleotides are TGTGCCAGCAGACCGACAGGGAACACTGAAGCTTTCTTT. Protein sequence: CASRPTGNTEAFF.

The chain is built from TRBV4-1 and TRBJ1-4; D gene unclear. The ends were cut back, 6 bases at V and 4 bases at J, with 15 bases in the middle. Germline lookup yields CDR1 MGHRA and CDR2 YSYEKL. CDR3 length: 15 residues. This chain's CDR3 is CASRRTPEINEKLFF. CDR3 DNA sequence: TGCGCCAGCAGGCGCACACCGGAGATTAATGAAAAACTGTTTTTT.